This TCR beta chain was identified in a study of blood T cells in healthy people across ages. Alongside a J-beta primer mix, a sample-barcoded 5' primer served in a second PCR lasting about 7 to 12 cycles. Researchers report that a template-switch adaptor with 12 random nucleotides tagged each cDNA molecule. Using its own MiXCR run on the 5' RACE reads, TCRdb lists one record per CDR3 protein. This sample has about 1.5 million distinct CDR3 sequences, with approximately 43% found just once. Looked up from germline, CDR1 is SQVTM and CDR2 is ANQGSEA. This CDR3 is 14 amino acids long. Germline trimming cut 1 base from V and 6 bases from J; bases unmatched to any gene: 8. Broader study findings: Investigators viewed diversity estimates from one million T cells as underestimates, the study reported. Researchers said unsorted PBMCs prevented a conclusive naive versus antigen-experienced comparison.

Individuals who donated were healthy Caucasians from Russia aged about 6 to 100. In regard to this clonotype: Its specificity is unknown.

The V gene is TRBV29-1, the J gene TRBJ2-7; 8 bases fit TRBD1. Sample: blood. This receptor was identified in a woman aged 18-29 years in good health. The CDR3 protein is CSVEGSTGDFEQYF. Written as DNA, the CDR3 is TGCAGCGTTGAAGGGTCGACAGGGGATTTCGAGCAGTACTTC.